The present entry profiles one T cell receptor beta chain with its context. No antigen is known for it. The CDR3 runs to 13 residues. The V gene lost 3 bases and the J gene lost 5 bases, with 10 bases spanning the gap. Per the germline V gene, CDR1 is SGHTA and CDR2 is FQGNSA. Here immunoSEQ multiplex PCR was the method, and the copy in TCRdb shows in-frame clones only, minus some. The table has several thousand clones, roughly 80% seen once. These data come from a study of immune evolution from preneoplasia to lung adenocarcinoma. Regarding the study as a whole: Normal lung had the highest top T cell clone frequencies. Normal lung had highest clonality; later lesions appeared denser, more diverse.

Patient tissue came from resections in Japan or China, 2014–2017. Histologic diagnosis was independently verified by two lung pathologists. The sequenced sample consisted of FFPE adjacent normal lung tissue. The chain couples TRBV7-2 to TRBJ1-1; unclear D gene. The source is a person aged 65 to 85 with lung adenocarcinoma. CDR3 sequence: CASSFPGGTEAFF. CDR3 coding DNA: TGTGCCAGCAGCTTCCCGGGAGGGACTGAAGCTTTCTTT. The full variable domain, rest sourced from reference TRBV7-2 and TRBJ1-1, is GAGVSQSPSNKVTEKGKDVELRCDPISGHTALYWYRQSLGQGLEFLIYFQGNSAPDKSGLPSDRFSAERTGGSVSTLTIQRTQQEDSAVYLCASSFPGGTEAFFGQGTRLTVV.